These T cell receptor beta chains were read from a single sample in a study of shared clonotypes between healthy human individuals. The assay was immunoSEQ multiplex PCR, and TCRdb's table has in-frame clones only and misses some. This sample has roughly 1.4 million clones, with about 98.5% found just once. The sample consisted of naive CD4+ T cells sorted from blood. Receptors originate from a young man in good health. Each CDR3 is given with its conserved first and last residue. The D gene is left open where the match is weak. Expanded clones get a size class; other rows say once, few or many, or leave the size out.

j_gene,d_gene,len,v_gene,abundance,CDR3aa,CDR3nt
TRBJ2-5,-,13,TRBV19,-,CASSDRLQETQYF,TGTGCCAGTAGTGACCGATTACAAGAGACCCAGTACTTC
TRBJ1-1,-,13,TRBV27,-,CASRRDRRSEAFF,TGTGCCAGCAGACGAGACAGGAGGTCTGAAGCTTTCTTT
TRBJ1-4,-,13,TRBV28,-,CASSFSGVEKLFF,TGTGCCAGCAGTTTTTCAGGGGTTGAAAAACTGTTTTTT
TRBJ1-2,-,13,TRBV7-9,few,CASSLVLGGGYTF,TGTGCCAGCAGCTTAGTGTTGGGTGGTGGCTACACCTTC
TRBJ2-7,TRBD2,17,TRBV27,-,CASSLSSLAGLPYEQYF,TGTGCCAGCAGTTTATCCAGTCTAGCGGGATTGCCCTACGAGCAGTACTTC
TRBJ2-2,-,16,TRBV6-6,-,CASSYRAGKNTGELFF,TGTGCCAGCAGTTACCGGGCAGGAAAAAACACCGGGGAGCTGTTTTTT
TRBJ2-4,-,16,TRBV18,once,CASSPPGGLAKNIQYF,TGTGCCAGCTCACCACCGGGCGGCTTAGCCAAAAACATTCAGTACTTC
TRBJ2-5,TRBD2,14,TRBV9,-,CASSEAGRGETQYF,TGTGCCAGCAGCGAAGCGGGAAGGGGAGAGACCCAGTACTTC
TRBJ1-4,-,15,TRBV5-6,-,CASSPYTQGDEKLFF,TGTGCCAGCAGCCCCTACACCCAAGGGGACGAAAAACTGTTTTTT
TRBJ1-5,TRBD1,14,TRBV19,-,CATLGQGPQQPQHF,TGTGCCACCCTCGGACAGGGCCCTCAACAGCCCCAGCATTTT
TRBJ1-4,-,15,TRBV6-6,-,CASTYFGSTNEKLFF,TGTGCCAGCACCTACTTCGGGTCAACTAATGAAAAACTGTTTTTT
TRBJ2-5,TRBD1,16,TRBV28,-,CASSPPRRQGQETQYF,TGTGCCAGCAGTCCACCCCGTCGACAGGGGCAAGAGACCCAGTACTTC
TRBJ2-3,-,15,TRBV19,-,CASSIPPGGTDTQYF,TGTGCCAGTAGTATACCCCCAGGGGGCACAGATACGCAGTATTTT
TRBJ2-1,-,15,TRBV4-3,once,CASSQETDIYNEQFF,TGCGCCAGCAGCCAAGAAACCGACATCTACAATGAGCAGTTCTTC
TRBJ2-5,-,13,TRBV5-1,-,CASSFLGQETQYF,TGCGCCAGCAGCTTTCTAGGGCAAGAGACCCAGTACTTC
TRBJ1-5,-,11,TRBV7-2,-,CASSLGGYQHF,TGTGCCAGCAGCTTAGGGGGATACCAGCATTTT
TRBJ1-2,-,11,TRBV30,-,CAWYSYYGYTF,TGTGCCTGGTACAGTTACTATGGCTACACCTTC
TRBJ2-7,-,15,TRBV5-1,-,CASSLEPGLSYEQYF,TGCGCCAGCAGCTTGGAACCAGGCTTATCTTACGAGCAGTACTTC